These 30 T cell receptor beta chains came from one sample sequenced in a study of OX40 agonist ivuxolimab in advanced cancers. Generated by immunoSEQ multiplex PCR, the TCRdb table keeps only in-frame clones and is missing some. The profile shows 70,000 or so clones, 87% of them singletons. Sequenced material: CD4+ or CD8+ T cells sorted from blood, taken in a trial of the OX40 agonist ivuxolimab. All receptors derive from an adult with an advanced solid tumor such as melanoma, head and neck, liver or kidney cancer.

The chain carries TRBV11-2 and TRBJ2-7; 12 bases align to TRBD2. The CDR3 extends over 15 amino acids. V shed 5 bases, J shed 2 bases, and the junction held 4 bases outside the gene matches. Germline V gene data show CDR1 as SGHAT and CDR2 as FQNNGV. The CDR3 protein is CASSQGLAGAYEQYF. The CDR3 bases are TGTGCCAGCAGCCAGGGACTAGCGGGTGCCTACGAGCAGTACTTC.

The chain carries TRBV29-1 and TRBJ2-7; TRBD1 matches 9 bases. The CDR3 length is 13 residues. Germline values: CDR1 SQVTM, CDR2 ANQGSEA. With 7 bases clipped from V and 4 bases from J, the junction kept 8 bases outside the gene matches. CDR3 residues: CSAQQGAGYEQYF. The CDR3 DNA follows: TGCAGCGCACAACAGGGGGCGGGTTACGAGCAGTACTTC.

The gene calls are TRBV6-1 and TRBJ2-2; D may correspond to TRBD1 or TRBD2 (5 bases each). CDR3 length: 14 residues. Looked up from germline, CDR1 is MNHNS and CDR2 is SASEGT. V lost 6 bases, J lost 4 bases, and 12 bases lay in between. CDR3 protein: CASSLGASTGELFF. Here the CDR3 DNA reads TGTGCCAGCAGCCTCGGGGCGTCCACCGGGGAGCTGTTTTTT.

This chain uses TRBV6-6 with TRBJ1-2; no clear D gene. The CDR3 loop spans 13 amino acids. Trimming shortened V by 2 bases and J by 4 bases, and 8 bases separated the two germline ends. Germline-derived CDR1 and CDR2 are MNHNY and SVGAGI (reference sequence). In DNA form, the CDR3 reads TGTGCCAGCAGTTACGAGCAGATCTATGGCTACACCTTC. It specifies CASSYEQIYGYTF.

The rearrangement uses TRBV27 and TRBJ1-1; 7 positions match TRBD1. Germline lookup yields CDR1 MNHEY and CDR2 SMNVEV (reference sequence). CDR3 length: 14 residues. V gave up 4 bases and J gave up 2 bases; unmatched junction bases: 4. DNA for the CDR3: TGTGCCAGCAGTTCACGGACAGGCAACACTGAAGCTTTCTTT. Amino acid sequence: CASSSRTGNTEAFF.

The V and J genes are TRBV28 and TRBJ1-2; no clear D. CDR1 and CDR2 (germline): MDHEN, SYDVKM. The CDR3 has 11 amino acids. Trimming pared 6 bases from V and 6 bases from J, leaving 8 bases between. In DNA, the CDR3 is TGTGCCAGCAGCACGACTCATGGCTACACCTTC. It yields the protein CASSTTHGYTF.

The chain carries TRBV6-5 and TRBJ1-1, with a possible D match to TRBD1 (6 bases). The CDR3 is made up of 14 amino acids. Between the trimmed V and J ends, which lost 2 bases and 4 bases, there was a span of 11 bases. Germline values: CDR1 MNHEY, CDR2 SVGAGI. Here the CDR3 DNA reads TGTGCCAGCAGTTACCCCGACAGGTTCACTGAAGCTTTCTTT. As protein: CASSYPDRFTEAFF.

This clone has only one observation. The rearrangement links TRBV2 to TRBJ2-2, with D perhaps being TRBD1 or TRBD2 (6 bases each). The CDR3 covers 16 residues. CDR1 SNHLY and CDR2 FYNNEI come from the germline V gene. With 4 bases removed from V and 3 bases from J, the gap between germline ends came to 15 bases. The CDR3 sequence: CASSGPGAVDTGELFF. The CDR3 DNA is TGTGCCAGCAGTGGGCCGGGGGCAGTGGACACCGGGGAGCTGTTTTTT.

The V call is TRBV10-3, the J call TRBJ2-7; 9 nucleotides agree with TRBD1. CDR1 is ENHRY and CDR2 is SYGVKD in the germline V gene. This CDR3 is built from 13 residues. The V and J ends lost 6 bases and 5 bases, in that order; junction bases with no gene match: 5. CDR3 nucleotide sequence: TGTGCCATCAGGGGGACAGGGCGAAACGAGCAGTACTTC. It yields the protein CAIRGTGRNEQYF.

V gene TRBV5-5 combines with J gene TRBJ1-4; TRBD1 might be the D (6 bases). Trimming pared 4 bases from V and 4 bases from J, leaving 14 bases between. Germline V gives CDR1 SGHKS, CDR2 YYEKEE (reference sequence). This CDR3 region has 15 residues. The CDR3 reads CASSTDRSYNEKLFF. As DNA, the CDR3 is TGTGCCAGCAGCACCGACAGGTCCTATAATGAAAAACTGTTTTTT.

The chain links TRBV6-1 to TRBJ1-2; a possible D gene is TRBD1 (6 bases). With 4 bases removed from V and 2 bases from J, the gap between germline ends came to 14 bases. Germline CDR1 is MNHNS and CDR2 is SASEGT. The CDR3 extends over 15 amino acids. CDR3 nucleotide sequence: TGTGCCAGCAGTGGGGAGACGGGGGCGAACTATGGCTACACCTTC. As protein: CASSGETGANYGYTF.

The chain has TRBV7-9 and TRBJ1-5; D is unresolved. Germline V CDR1 and CDR2: SEHNR, FQNEAQ (reference sequence). This CDR3 has 10 residues. The CDR3 nucleotides read TGTGTCGTGGGCAATCAGCCCCAGCATTTT. This encodes CVVGNQPQHF. The variable domain in full, with the rest retrieved from reference TRBV7-9 and TRBJ1-5, is DTGVSQNPRHKITKRGQNVTFRCDPISEHNRLYWYRQTLGQGPEFLTYFQNEAQLEKSRLLSDRFSAERPKGSFSTLEIQRTEQGDSAMYLCVVGNQPQHFGDGTRLSIL.

The V gene is TRBV11-2, the J gene TRBJ2-7, with no clear D. V was cut by 5 bases and J by 2 bases, with 19 bases left in between. Looked up from germline, CDR1 is SGHAT and CDR2 is FQNNGV. This CDR3 comprises 16 residues. The CDR3 region is CASSRIQATYTYEQYF. CDR3 bases: TGTGCCAGCAGCCGGATCCAGGCAACATATACCTACGAGCAGTACTTC.

V is TRBV6-1 and J is TRBJ2-5; maybe TRBD1 (6 bases). The CDR3 is made up of 15 amino acids. The ends were cut back, 4 bases at V and 0 bases at J, with 12 bases in the middle. The V gene's germline CDR1 is MNHNS and CDR2 SASEGT. The CDR3 sequence: CASSVLGTHQETQYF. The DNA of the CDR3 is TGTGCCAGCAGTGTTCTCGGGACACACCAAGAGACCCAGTACTTC.

This clone was picked up a small number of times. The rearrangement uses TRBV28 and TRBJ1-4, with unresolved D. V lost 6 bases, J lost 8 bases, and 10 bases lay in between. The germline V gene encodes CDR1 MDHEN and CDR2 SYDVKM. This CDR3 comprises 12 residues. The CDR3 DNA is TGTGCCAGCAGCCTCCATTTGGAAAAACTGTTTTTT. Protein: CASSLHLEKLFF.

The CDR3 DNA follows: TGTGCCAGCAGCCTCCGGAGGGGGTGGGGGAATGAGCAGTTCTTC. This gives the protein CASSLRRGWGNEQFF. This chain links TRBV14 with TRBJ2-1, with D possibly being TRBD1 or TRBD2 (6 bases each). CDR1 is SGHDN, CDR2 FVKESK, per germline. V lost 4 bases and J 7 bases, leaving 17 bases between the germline ends. The CDR3 is 15 residues long.

The chain links TRBV6-6 to TRBJ1-2; 9 bases align to TRBD1. The CDR3 spans 13 residues. Germline V gene sequence: CDR1 MNHNY, CDR2 SVGAGI (reference sequence). J was trimmed by 5 bases and V by 7 bases; bases with no gene match: 5. The CDR3 here is CASIRDREYGYTF. DNA of the CDR3: TGTGCCAGCATCCGGGACAGGGAGTATGGCTACACCTTC.

This chain joins TRBV6-5 and TRBJ2-4, with D possibly being TRBD2 (5 bases). The CDR3 is 14 amino acids. Germline V lookup: CDR1 MNHEY, CDR2 SVGAGI. Trimming stripped 6 bases from V and 8 bases from J, with 17 bases between. The CDR3 sequence: CASRRALTGDIQYF. The DNA of the CDR3 is TGTGCCAGCAGAAGAGCGTTAACCGGGGACATTCAGTACTTC.

The rearrangement uses TRBV7-6 and TRBJ2-2, with TRBD2 matching 9 bases. From germline, CDR1 is SGHVS and CDR2 FNYEAQ. The CDR3 is made up of 15 amino acids. The junction had 1 base not matched to a gene; V was cut back by 2 bases and J by 3 bases. The CDR3 DNA reads as TGTGCCAGCAGCTTACGCGGGGGGGACACCGGGGAGCTGTTTTTT. Amino acid sequence: CASSLRGGDTGELFF.

The chain has TRBV6-1 and TRBJ1-4, with unresolved D. Trimming shortened V by 2 bases and J by 12 bases, and 10 bases separated the two germline ends. The CDR3 is made up of 12 amino acids. Germline V gene lookup returns CDR1 MNHNS and CDR2 SASEGT. The chain's CDR3 is CASSELIGELFF. The CDR3 nucleotides read TGTGCCAGCAGTGAATTGATCGGGGAACTGTTTTTT.

V usage is TRBV6-5 and J usage is TRBJ1-3; possible D gene TRBD1, 6 bases. Germline-derived CDR1 and CDR2 are MNHEY and SVGAGI. V shed 4 bases and J shed 1 base, with 11 bases lying between them. CDR3 length: 15 amino acids. The CDR3 DNA reads TGTGCCAGCAGTTCTACAGGGATTTCTGGAAACACCATATATTTT. This translates into CASSSTGISGNTIYF.

The J gene is TRBJ1-1, the V gene TRBV7-2; 12 bases line up with TRBD1. CDR3 length: 18 amino acids. Germline V lookup: CDR1 SGHTA, CDR2 FQGNSA. The trim removed 5 bases at V and 0 bases at J, leaving 10 bases unmatched. The chain's CDR3 is CASSQGTGGIGLNTEAFF. As DNA, the CDR3 is TGTGCCAGCAGCCAAGGGACAGGGGGCATCGGTTTGAACACTGAAGCTTTCTTT. Supplemented by reference TRBV7-2 and TRBJ1-1, the full variable domain reads GAGVSQSPSNKVTEKGKDVELRCDPISGHTALYWYRQSLGQGLEFLIYFQGNSAPDKSGLPSDRFSAERTGGSVSTLTIQRTQQEDSAVYLCASSQGTGGIGLNTEAFFGQGTRLTVV.

The V call is TRBV27, the J call TRBJ2-1, with 13 bases matching TRBD2. J gave up 7 bases and V 5 bases, and 5 bases lay outside the gene matches. The CDR3 has 15 amino acids. Germline loops: CDR1 MNHEY, CDR2 SMNVEV (reference sequence). CDR3 bases: TGTGCCAGCAGTCACGGACTAGCGGGAGCGAATGAGCAGTTCTTC. This gives the protein CASSHGLAGANEQFF.

The V and J genes are TRBV10-3 and TRBJ1-4, with D perhaps matching TRBD1 (6 bases). Germline CDR1 ENHRY, CDR2 SYGVKD. The V and J ends lost 6 bases and 2 bases respectively, with 10 bases between them. The CDR3 has 14 amino acids. The CDR3, as DNA: TGTGCCATCAGCCGAGGGGGGACTAATGAAAAACTGTTTTTT. The encoded protein is CAISRGGTNEKLFF.

V is TRBV18 and J is TRBJ2-1; 10 positions agree with TRBD2. Germline-derived CDR1 and CDR2 are KGHSH and LQKENI. This CDR3 is 15 amino acids long. V shed 6 bases and J 7 bases; nucleotides not matched to a gene: 9. The CDR3 DNA reads TGTGCCAGCTCGCCTCTAGCGGGAGAGGATAATGAGCAGTTCTTC. It codes for CASSPLAGEDNEQFF.

The chain uses TRBV2 and TRBJ2-3, with D maybe TRBD2 (5 bases). V was shortened by 10 bases and J by 3 bases, with 17 bases between the two germline ends. Looked up from germline, CDR1 is SNHLY and CDR2 is FYNNEI. The CDR3 loop spans 14 amino acids. Written as DNA, the CDR3 is TGTGCCACAAAACGGGAAATGGGTACAGATACGCAGTATTTT. Protein: CATKREMGTDTQYF.

The chain joins TRBV6-5 to TRBJ1-2; tentative D call: TRBD1 (6 bases). The CDR3 sequence is 13 residues long. Germline V lookup: CDR1 MNHEY, CDR2 SVGAGI. V was clipped by 5 bases and J by 8 bases, with 15 bases between them. The CDR3 sequence is CASSKQGLGGYTF. The DNA for the CDR3 is TGTGCCAGCAGTAAACAGGGTCTGGGCGGCTACACCTTC.

The chain uses TRBV7-3 and TRBJ1-1; D is perhaps TRBD1 (5 bases). The germline gives CDR1 SGHTA, CDR2 FQGTGA. This CDR3 is 13 amino acids long. The V end was cut by 5 bases, the J end by 1 base, with 8 bases between. The CDR3 coding sequence is TGTGCCAGCAGCCTGAGGGGGAACACTGAAGCTTTCTTT. Amino acid sequence: CASSLRGNTEAFF.

Details on this clone: This sample also contains other DNA sequences that code for the same CDR3. The rearrangement joins TRBV5-6 to TRBJ2-5; D remains unclear. The CDR3 runs to 11 residues. The V gene's germline CDR1 is SGHDT and CDR2 YYEEEE. The V and J ends lost 3 bases and 4 bases respectively, with 4 bases between them. The CDR3 protein is CASSSGETQYF. The CDR3 bases are TGTGCCAGCAGCTCAGGAGAGACCCAGTACTTC.

This clone has just one count. The gene calls are TRBV19 and TRBJ1-2, with D uncertain. Germline lookup yields CDR1 LNHDA and CDR2 SQIVND (reference sequence). The CDR3 has 12 amino acids. Trimming left V 3 bases short and J 5 bases short, with 7 bases between. CDR3 in DNA: TGTGCCAGTAGTATTGCCGGGTATGGCTACACCTTC. Amino acid sequence: CASSIAGYGYTF. Full variable domain (rest looked up from reference TRBV19 and TRBJ1-2): DGGITQSPKYLFRKEGQNVTLSCEQNLNHDAMYWYRQDPGQGLRLIYYSQIVNDFQKGDIAEGYSVSREKKESFPLTVTSAQKNPTAFYLCASSIAGYGYTFGSGTRLTVV.